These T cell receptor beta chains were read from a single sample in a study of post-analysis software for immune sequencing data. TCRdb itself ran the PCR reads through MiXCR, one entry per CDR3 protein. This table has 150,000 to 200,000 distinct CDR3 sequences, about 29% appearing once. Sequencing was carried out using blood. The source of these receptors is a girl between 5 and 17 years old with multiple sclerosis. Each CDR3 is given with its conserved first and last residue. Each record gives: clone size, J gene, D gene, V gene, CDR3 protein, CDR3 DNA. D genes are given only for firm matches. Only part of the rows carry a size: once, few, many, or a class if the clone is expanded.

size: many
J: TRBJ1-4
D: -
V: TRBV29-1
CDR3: CSVLVEDGPTNEKLFF
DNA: TGCAGCGTTCTGGTAGAGGACGGACCAACTAATGAAAAACTGTTTTTT

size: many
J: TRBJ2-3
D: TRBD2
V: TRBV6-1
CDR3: CASSASGRMDTQYF
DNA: TGTGCCAGCAGTGCTAGCGGGAGAATGGATACGCAGTATTTT

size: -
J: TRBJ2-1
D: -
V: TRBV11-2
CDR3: CASSWGAESYNEQFF
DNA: TGTGCCAGCAGCTGGGGGGCAGAGTCCTACAATGAGCAGTTCTTC

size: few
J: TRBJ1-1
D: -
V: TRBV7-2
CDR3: CASSLVLGNTEAFF
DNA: TGTGCCAGCAGCTTAGTTCTGGGGAACACTGAAGCTTTCTTT

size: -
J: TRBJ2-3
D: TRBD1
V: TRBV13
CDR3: CTSSDRGKGSTDTQYF
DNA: TGTACCAGCAGCGACAGGGGGAAGGGAAGCACAGATACGCAGTATTTT

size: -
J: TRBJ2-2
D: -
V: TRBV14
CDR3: CASSQDLGGYNTGELFF
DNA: TGTGCCAGCAGCCAAGATTTGGGGGGATACAACACCGGGGAGCTGTTTTTT

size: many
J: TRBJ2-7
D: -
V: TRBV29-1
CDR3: CSVEQFLGEQYF
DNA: TGCAGCGTTGAACAGTTTTTGGGCGAGCAGTACTTC

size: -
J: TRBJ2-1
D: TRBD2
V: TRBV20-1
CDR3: CSARGRGEFGDEQFF
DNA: TGCAGTGCAAGGGGACGGGGGGAATTTGGGGATGAGCAATTCTTC

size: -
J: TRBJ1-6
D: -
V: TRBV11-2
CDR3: CASSVQRSNSPPHF
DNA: TGTGCCAGCAGCGTCCAGAGATCCAATTCACCCCCCCACTTT

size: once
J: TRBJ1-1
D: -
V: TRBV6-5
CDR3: CASSYYREAFF
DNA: TGTGCCAGCAGCTACTATAGGGAAGCTTTCTTT

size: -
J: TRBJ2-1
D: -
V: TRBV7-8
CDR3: CASSSQRVEQFF
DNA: TGTGCCAGCAGCTCCCAGAGGGTCGAGCAGTTCTTC

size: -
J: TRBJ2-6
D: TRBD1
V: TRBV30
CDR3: CASTQGASSGANVLTF
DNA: TGTGCCTCCACACAGGGGGCATCCTCTGGGGCCAACGTCCTGACTTTC

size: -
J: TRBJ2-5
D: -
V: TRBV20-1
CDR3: CRARSQDMTQYF
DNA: TGCAGGGCTAGAAGTCAAGATATGACCCAGTACTTC

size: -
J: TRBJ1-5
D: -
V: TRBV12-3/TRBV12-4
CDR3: CANSFGENQPQHF
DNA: TGTGCCAACAGTTTTGGGGAGAATCAGCCCCAGCATTTT

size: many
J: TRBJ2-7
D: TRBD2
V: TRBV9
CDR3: CASSVGSSGSYEQYF
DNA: TGTGCCAGCAGCGTAGGGTCTAGCGGGAGCTACGAGCAGTACTTC

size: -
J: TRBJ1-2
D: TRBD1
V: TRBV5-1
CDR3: CASSITPDRESGYTF
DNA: TGCGCCAGCAGCATCACGCCGGACAGGGAATCGGGCTACACCTTC

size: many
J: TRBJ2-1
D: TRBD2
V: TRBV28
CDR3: CASSLYAGLAGGGEQFF
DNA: TGTGCCAGCAGTTTATACGCGGGACTAGCGGGAGGTGGTGAGCAGTTCTTC

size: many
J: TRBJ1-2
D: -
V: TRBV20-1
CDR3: CSAQQSAVGYTF
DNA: TGCAGTGCCCAACAATCCGCCGTTGGCTACACCTTC

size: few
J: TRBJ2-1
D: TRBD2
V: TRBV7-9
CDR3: CASSGGSGGANEQFF
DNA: TGTGCCAGCAGCGGGGGCTCCGGGGGGGCAAATGAGCAGTTCTTC

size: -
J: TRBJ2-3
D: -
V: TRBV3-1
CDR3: CASSQDAILARQYF
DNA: TGTGCCAGCAGCCAAGACGCTATCCTAGCGCGGCAGTATTTT

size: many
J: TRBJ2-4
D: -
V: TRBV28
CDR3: CASSYQGSQYF
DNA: TGTGCCAGCAGTTACCAGGGGTCTCAGTACTTC

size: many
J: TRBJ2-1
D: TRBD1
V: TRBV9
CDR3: CASSVTGTASFGSYNEQFF
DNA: TGTGCCAGCAGCGTCACCGGGACAGCTTCTTTTGGCTCCTACAATGAGCAGTTCTTC

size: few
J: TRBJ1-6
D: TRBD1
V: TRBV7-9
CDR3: CASSKTGGGSPLHF
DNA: TGTGCCAGCAGCAAAACAGGGGGCGGATCACCCCTCCACTTT

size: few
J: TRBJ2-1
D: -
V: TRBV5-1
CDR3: CASSLAQGGNEQFF
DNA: TGCGCCAGCAGCTTGGCACAGGGTGGCAATGAGCAGTTCTTC

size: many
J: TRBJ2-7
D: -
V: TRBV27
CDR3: CASGTSVLSYEQYF
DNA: TGTGCCAGCGGAACTTCCGTTCTATCCTACGAGCAGTACTTC

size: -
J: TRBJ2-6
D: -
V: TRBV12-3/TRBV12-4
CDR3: CASSPNPGANVLTF
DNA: TGTGCCAGCAGTCCTAACCCTGGGGCCAACGTCCTGACTTTC

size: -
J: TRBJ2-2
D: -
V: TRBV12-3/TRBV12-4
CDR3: CASSLNGGTGELFF
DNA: TGTGCCAGCAGTTTAAATGGAGGCACCGGGGAGCTGTTTTTT

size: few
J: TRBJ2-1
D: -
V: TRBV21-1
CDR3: CASSKRTSGHNEQFF
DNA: TGTGCCAGCAGCAAAAGGACTAGCGGACACAATGAGCAGTTCTTC

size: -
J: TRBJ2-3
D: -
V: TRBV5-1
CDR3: CASKASTDTQYF
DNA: TGCGCCAGCAAAGCTAGCACAGATACGCAGTATTTT

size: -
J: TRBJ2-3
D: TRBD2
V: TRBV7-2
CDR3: CASSPGPAGTSTDAQYF
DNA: TGTGCCAGCAGCCCGGGCCCAGCGGGAACTAGCACAGATGCGCAGTATTTT

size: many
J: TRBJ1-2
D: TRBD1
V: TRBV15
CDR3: CATGGTAYGYTF
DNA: TGTGCCACCGGCGGGACAGCCTATGGCTACACCTTC

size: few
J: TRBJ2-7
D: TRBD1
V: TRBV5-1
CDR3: CASRTLTGDEQYF
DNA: TGCGCCAGCAGGACGTTAACAGGGGACGAGCAGTACTTC

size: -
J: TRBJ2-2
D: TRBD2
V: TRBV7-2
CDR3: CVSSLGRASGRAPDLKTGELFF
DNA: TGTGTCAGCAGCTTAGGGCGCGCTAGCGGGAGGGCACCAGACCTCAAGACCGGGGAGCTGTTTTTT

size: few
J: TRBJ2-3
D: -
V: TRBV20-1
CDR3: CSARDPGGRSTDTQYF
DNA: TGCAGTGCTAGAGATCCCGGGGGAAGGAGCACAGATACGCAGTATTTT

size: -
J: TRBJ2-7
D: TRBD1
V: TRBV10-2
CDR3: CASRDRGGYNEQYF
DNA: TGCGCCAGCAGGGACAGGGGGGGTTACAATGAGCAGTACTTC

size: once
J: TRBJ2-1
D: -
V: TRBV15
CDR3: CATSRGRGHSYNEQFF
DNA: TGTGCCACCAGCAGAGGGAGAGGGCACTCCTACAATGAGCAGTTCTTC

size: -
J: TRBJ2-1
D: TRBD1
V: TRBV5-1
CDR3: CASSSAVRGSYNERFF
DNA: TGCGCCAGCAGCTCGGCCGTCAGGGGGTCCTACAATGAGCGGTTCTTC

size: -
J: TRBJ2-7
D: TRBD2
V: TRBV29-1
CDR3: CSVGLAGALEQYF
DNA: TGCAGCGTGGGACTAGCGGGAGCCCTCGAGCAGTACTTC

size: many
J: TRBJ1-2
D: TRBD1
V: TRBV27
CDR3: CASSSGTGYINYGYTF
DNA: TGTGCCAGCAGTTCGGGGACAGGGTATATAAACTATGGCTACACCTTC

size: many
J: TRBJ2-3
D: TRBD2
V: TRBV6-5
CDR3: CASSPLPAGGVDTQYF
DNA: TGTGCCAGCAGCCCCCTCCCTGCGGGAGGGGTAGATACGCAGTATTTT

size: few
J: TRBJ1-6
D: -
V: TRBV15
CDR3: CATSRRTEASSYNSPLHF
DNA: TGTGCCACCAGCAGGAGGACAGAGGCGAGCTCCTATAATTCACCCCTCCACTTT

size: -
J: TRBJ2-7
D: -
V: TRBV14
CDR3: CASSRRTDFYEQYF
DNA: TGTGCCAGCAGCCGGAGGACAGACTTCTACGAGCAGTACTTC

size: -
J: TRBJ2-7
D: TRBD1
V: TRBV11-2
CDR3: CASSDLTGTVSLEQYF
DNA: TGTGCCAGCAGCGACCTCACGGGGACAGTCAGCCTCGAGCAGTACTTC

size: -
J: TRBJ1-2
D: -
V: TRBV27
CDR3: CASSPNSVLNVGYTF
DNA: TGTGCCAGCAGTCCGAACAGCGTCCTGAATGTTGGCTACACCTTC

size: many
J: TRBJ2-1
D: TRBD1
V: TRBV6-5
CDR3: CASSPGQGQFF
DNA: TGTGCCAGCAGTCCGGGACAGGGGCAGTTCTTC

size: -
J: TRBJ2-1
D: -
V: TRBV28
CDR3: CASSFRENEQFF
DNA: TGTGCCAGCAGTTTTCGGGAGAATGAGCAGTTCTTC

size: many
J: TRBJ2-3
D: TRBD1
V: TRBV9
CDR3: CASSVRGDRGVADTQYF
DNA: TGTGCCAGCAGCGTACGTGGCGACAGGGGGGTCGCAGATACGCAGTATTTT

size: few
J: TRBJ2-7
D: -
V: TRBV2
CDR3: CASTVPPSYEQYF
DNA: TGTGCCAGTACGGTTCCCCCTTCCTACGAGCAGTACTTC

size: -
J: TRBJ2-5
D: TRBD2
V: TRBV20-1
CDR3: CSARDGREQETQYF
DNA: TGCAGTGCTAGAGATGGGCGGGAGCAAGAGACCCAGTACTTC

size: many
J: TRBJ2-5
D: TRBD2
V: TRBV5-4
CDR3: CASSLPTSGGRETQYF
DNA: TGTGCCAGCAGCTTACCGACTAGCGGGGGACGAGAGACCCAGTACTTC

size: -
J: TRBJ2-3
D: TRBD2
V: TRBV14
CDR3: CASSQARLAGGPADTQYF
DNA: TGTGCCAGCAGCCAAGCAAGGCTAGCGGGAGGCCCAGCGGATACGCAGTATTTT